The T cell receptor beta chain described here comes from a study of siplizumab effects on memory and regulatory T cells. V lost 4 bases to trimming and J lost 4 bases; unmatched junction nucleotides: 11. Looked up from germline, CDR1 is MDHEN and CDR2 is SYDVKM. The CDR3 spans 16 residues. Clones were sequenced by immunoSEQ multiplex PCR, and TCRdb holds only the in-frame ones, with some missing. The sample consists of 100,000 or so clones, about nine tenths of them appearing once. The clonotype comes from a human donor in good health. V gene TRBV28 combines with J gene TRBJ2-7, with 9 positions matching TRBD1. Sequenced material: CD4+ T cells sorted from blood. The CDR3 sequence: CASSSYGRDRVYEQYF. For the CDR3, the DNA is TGTGCCAGCAGTTCCTACGGCCGGGACAGGGTATACGAGCAGTACTTC.